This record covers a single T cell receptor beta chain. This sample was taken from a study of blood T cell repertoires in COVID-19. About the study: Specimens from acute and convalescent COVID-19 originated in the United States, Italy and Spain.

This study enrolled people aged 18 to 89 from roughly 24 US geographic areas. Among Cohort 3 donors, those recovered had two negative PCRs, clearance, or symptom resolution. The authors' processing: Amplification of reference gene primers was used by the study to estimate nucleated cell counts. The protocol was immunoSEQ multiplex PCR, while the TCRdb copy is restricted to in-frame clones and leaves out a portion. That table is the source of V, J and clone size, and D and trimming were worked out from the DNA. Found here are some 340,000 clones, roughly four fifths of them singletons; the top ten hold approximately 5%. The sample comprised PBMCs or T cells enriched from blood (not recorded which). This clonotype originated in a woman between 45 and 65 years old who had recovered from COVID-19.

The chain's CDR3 is CASSDPGTQYF. The CDR3 DNA reads TGCGCCAGCAGTGACCCGGGGACCCAGTACTTC. The chain carries TRBV5-1 and TRBJ2-5; D unresolved. Germline values: CDR1 SGHRS, CDR2 YFSETQ. The CDR3 is 11 amino acids. Trimming took 5 bases from V and 7 from J, leaving 9 bases between them. The full variable domain, in which reference TRBV5-1 and TRBJ2-5 provide the parts outside the CDR3, is KAGVTQTPRYLIKTRGQQVTLSCSPISGHRSVSWYQQTPGQGLQFLFEYFSETQRNKGNFPGRFSGRQFSNSRSEMNVSTLELGDSALYLCASSDPGTQYFGPGTRLLVL.